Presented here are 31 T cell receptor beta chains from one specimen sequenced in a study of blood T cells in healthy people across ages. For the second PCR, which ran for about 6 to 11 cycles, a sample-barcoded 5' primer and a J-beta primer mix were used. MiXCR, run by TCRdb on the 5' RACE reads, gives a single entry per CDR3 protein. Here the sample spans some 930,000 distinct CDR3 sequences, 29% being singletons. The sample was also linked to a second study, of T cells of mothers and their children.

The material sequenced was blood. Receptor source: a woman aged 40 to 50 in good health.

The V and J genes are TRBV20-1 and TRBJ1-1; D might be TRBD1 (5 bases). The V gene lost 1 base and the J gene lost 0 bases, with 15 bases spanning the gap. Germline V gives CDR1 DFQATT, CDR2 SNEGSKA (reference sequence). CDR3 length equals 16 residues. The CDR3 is CSARGGRIYMNTEAFF. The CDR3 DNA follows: TGCAGTGCTAGAGGGGGCAGGATTTACATGAACACTGAAGCTTTCTTT.

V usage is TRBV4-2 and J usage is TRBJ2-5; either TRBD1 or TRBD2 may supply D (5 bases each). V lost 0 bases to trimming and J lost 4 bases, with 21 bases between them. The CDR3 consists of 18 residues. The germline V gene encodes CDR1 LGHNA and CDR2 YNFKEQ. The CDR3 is CASSQDRGPLRTGETQYF. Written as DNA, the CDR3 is TGTGCCAGCAGCCAAGACCGGGGCCCTCTTAGAACGGGAGAGACCCAGTACTTC.

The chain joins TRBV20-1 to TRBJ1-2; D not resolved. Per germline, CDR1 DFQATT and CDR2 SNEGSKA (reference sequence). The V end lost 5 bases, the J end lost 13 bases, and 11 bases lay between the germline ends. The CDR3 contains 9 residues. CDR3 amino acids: CSAPVGPTF. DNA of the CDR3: TGCAGTGCTCCCGTGGGTCCCACCTTC.

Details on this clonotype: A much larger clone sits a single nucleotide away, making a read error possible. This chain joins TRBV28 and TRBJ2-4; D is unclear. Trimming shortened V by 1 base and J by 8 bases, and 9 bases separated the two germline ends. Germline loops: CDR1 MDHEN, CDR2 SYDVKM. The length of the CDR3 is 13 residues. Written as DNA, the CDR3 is TGTGCCAGCAGTTTATCGTTTCTCTACATTCAGTACTTC. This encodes CASSLSFLYIQYF. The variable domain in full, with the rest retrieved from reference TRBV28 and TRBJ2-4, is DVKVTQSSRYLVKRTGEKVFLECVQDMDHENMFWYRQDPGLGLRLIYFSYDVKMKEKGDIPEGYSVSREKKERFSLILESASTNQTSMYLCASSLSFLYIQYFGAGTRLSVL.

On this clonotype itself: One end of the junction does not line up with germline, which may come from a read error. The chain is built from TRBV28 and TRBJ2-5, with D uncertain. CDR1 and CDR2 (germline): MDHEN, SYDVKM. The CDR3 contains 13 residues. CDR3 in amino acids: CAGSAPATETRYF. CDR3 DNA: TGTGCCGGCAGCGCCCCGGCGACGGAGACCCGGTACTTC.

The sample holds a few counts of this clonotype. CDR3 nucleotides: TGTGCCAGCGCCCGGACGGGACAGGGCCACGAGCAGTACTTC. Its translation: CASARTGQGHEQYF. This chain uses TRBV7-9 with TRBJ2-7, with 9 bases identical to TRBD1. From germline, CDR1 is SEHNR and CDR2 FQNEAQ (reference sequence). With V trimmed by 8 bases and J by 5 bases, 10 bases remained unmatched. The CDR3 runs 14 residues.

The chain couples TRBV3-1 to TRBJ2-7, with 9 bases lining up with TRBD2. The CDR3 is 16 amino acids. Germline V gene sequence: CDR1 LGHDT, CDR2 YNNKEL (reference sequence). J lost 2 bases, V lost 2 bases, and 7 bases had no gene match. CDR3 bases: TGTGCCAGCAGCCAACAGGTAGCGGGGGACCCCTACGAGCAGTACTTC. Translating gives CASSQQVAGDPYEQYF.

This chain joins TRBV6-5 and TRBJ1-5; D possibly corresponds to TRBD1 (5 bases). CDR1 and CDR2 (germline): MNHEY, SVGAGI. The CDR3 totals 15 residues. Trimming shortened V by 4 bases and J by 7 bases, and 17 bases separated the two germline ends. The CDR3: CASSLTGPAGQPQHF. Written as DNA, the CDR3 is TGTGCCAGCAGTTTAACGGGACCCGCGGGACAGCCCCAGCATTTT.

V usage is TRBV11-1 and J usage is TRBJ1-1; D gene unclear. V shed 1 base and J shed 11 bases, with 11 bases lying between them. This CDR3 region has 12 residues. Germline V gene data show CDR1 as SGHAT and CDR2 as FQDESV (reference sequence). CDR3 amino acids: CASSLVGVSAFF. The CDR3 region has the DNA TGTGCCAGCAGCTTAGTCGGAGTTTCGGCTTTCTTT.

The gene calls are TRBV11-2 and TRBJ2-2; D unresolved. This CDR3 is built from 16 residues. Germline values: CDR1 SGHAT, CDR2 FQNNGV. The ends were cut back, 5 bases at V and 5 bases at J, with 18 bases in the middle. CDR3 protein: CASSPSLGSWTGELFF. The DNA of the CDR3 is TGTGCCAGCAGCCCAAGCTTGGGCTCGTGGACCGGGGAGCTGTTTTTT.

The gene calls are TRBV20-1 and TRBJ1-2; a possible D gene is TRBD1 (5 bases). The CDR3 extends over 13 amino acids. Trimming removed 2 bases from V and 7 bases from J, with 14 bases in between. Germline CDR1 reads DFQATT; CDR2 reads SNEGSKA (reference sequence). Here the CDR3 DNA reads TGCAGTGCTAGAATCGGGGGAGGAGTTGGCTACACCTTC. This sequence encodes CSARIGGGVGYTF.

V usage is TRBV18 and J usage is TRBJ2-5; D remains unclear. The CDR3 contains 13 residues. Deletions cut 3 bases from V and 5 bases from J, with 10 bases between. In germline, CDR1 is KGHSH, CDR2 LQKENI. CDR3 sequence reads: CASSPIRSETQYF. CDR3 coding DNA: TGTGCCAGCTCACCTATTAGGTCGGAGACCCAGTACTTC. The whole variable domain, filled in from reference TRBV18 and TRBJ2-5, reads NAGVMQNPRHLVRRRGQEARLRCSPMKGHSHVYWYRQLPEEGLKFMVYLQKENIIDESGMPKERFSAEFPKEGPSILRIQQVVRGDSAAYFCASSPIRSETQYFGPGTRLLVL.

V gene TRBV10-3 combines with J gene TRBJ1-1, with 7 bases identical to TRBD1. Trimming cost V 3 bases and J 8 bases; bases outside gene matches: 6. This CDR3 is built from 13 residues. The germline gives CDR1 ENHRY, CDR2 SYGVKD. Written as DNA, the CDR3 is TGTGCCATCAGTGAAGGACGGGACAGCGAAGCTTTCTTT. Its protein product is CAISEGRDSEAFF.

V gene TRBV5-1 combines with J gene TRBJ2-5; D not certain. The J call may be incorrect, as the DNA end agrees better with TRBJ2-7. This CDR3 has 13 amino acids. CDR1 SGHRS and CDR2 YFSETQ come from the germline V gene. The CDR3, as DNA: TGCGCCAGCAGCTTGGACCCTTTGGGCGAGCAGTACTTC. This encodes CASSLDPLGEQYF.

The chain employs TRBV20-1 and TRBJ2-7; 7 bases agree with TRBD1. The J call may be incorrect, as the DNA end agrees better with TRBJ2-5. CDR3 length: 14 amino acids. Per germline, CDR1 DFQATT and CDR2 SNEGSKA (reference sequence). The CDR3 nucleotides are TGCAGTGCGCGAGAGGGACAGCTACAAGAGACCCAGTACTTC. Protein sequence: CSAREGQLQETQYF.

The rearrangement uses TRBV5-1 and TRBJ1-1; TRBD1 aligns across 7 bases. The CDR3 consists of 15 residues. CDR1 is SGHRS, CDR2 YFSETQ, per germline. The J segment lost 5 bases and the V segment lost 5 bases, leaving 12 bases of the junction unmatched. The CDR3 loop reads CASSGGISGGTEAFF. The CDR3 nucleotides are TGCGCCAGCAGTGGGGGGATTTCAGGGGGAACTGAAGCTTTCTTT.

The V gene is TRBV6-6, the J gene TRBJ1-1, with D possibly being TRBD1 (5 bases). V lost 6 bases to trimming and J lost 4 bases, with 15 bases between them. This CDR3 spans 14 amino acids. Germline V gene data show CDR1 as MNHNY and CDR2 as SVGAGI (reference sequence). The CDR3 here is CASSGLGGGTEAFF. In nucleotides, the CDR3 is TGTGCCAGCAGCGGCTTGGGGGGGGGCACTGAAGCTTTCTTT.

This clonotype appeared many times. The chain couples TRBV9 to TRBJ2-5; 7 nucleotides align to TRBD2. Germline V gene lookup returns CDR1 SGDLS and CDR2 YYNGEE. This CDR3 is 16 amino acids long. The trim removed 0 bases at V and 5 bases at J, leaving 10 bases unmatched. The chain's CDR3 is CASSVAPRPAGETQYF. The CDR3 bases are TGTGCCAGCAGCGTAGCCCCCCGGCCAGCGGGGGAGACCCAGTACTTC. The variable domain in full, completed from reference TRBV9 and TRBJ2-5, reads DSGVTQTPKHLITATGQRVTLRCSPRSGDLSVYWYQQSLDQGLQFLIQYYNGEERAKGNILERFSAQQFPDLHSELNLSSLELGDSALYFCASSVAPRPAGETQYFGPGTRLLVL.

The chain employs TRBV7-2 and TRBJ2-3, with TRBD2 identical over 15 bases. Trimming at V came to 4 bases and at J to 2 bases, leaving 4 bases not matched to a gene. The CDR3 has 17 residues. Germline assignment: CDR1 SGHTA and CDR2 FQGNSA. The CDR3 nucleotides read TGTGCCAGCAGCTCGGGGACTAGCGGGGGGAACACAGATACGCAGTATTTT. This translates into CASSSGTSGGNTDTQYF.

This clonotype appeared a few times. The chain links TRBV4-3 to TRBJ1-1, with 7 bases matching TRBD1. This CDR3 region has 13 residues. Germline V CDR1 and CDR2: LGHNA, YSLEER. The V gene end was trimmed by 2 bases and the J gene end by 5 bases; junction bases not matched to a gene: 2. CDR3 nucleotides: TGCGCCAGCAGCCAATCGACAGGGACTGAAGCTTTCTTT. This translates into CASSQSTGTEAFF.

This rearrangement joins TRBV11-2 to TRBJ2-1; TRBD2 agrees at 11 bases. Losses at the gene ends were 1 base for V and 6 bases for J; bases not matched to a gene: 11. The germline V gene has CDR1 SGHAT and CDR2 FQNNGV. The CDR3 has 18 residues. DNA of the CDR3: TGTGCCAGCAGCTTAGTAGGTAGGCTAGCGGGGGGAGTCAATGAGCAGTTCTTC. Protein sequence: CASSLVGRLAGGVNEQFF.

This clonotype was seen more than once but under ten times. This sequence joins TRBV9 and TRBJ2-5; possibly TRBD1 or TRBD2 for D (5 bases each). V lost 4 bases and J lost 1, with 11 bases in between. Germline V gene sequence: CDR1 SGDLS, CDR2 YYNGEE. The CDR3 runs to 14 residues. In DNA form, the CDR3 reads TGTGCCAGCAGCTTTGGGGACGCCCAAGAGACCCAGTACTTC. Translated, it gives CASSFGDAQETQYF.

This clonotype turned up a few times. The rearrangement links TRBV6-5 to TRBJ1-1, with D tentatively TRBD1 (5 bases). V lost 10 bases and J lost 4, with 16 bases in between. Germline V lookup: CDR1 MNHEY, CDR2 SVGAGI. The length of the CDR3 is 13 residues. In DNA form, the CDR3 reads TGTGCCACAGTTATAATCGGGGGCACTGAAGCTTTCTTT. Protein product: CATVIIGGTEAFF.

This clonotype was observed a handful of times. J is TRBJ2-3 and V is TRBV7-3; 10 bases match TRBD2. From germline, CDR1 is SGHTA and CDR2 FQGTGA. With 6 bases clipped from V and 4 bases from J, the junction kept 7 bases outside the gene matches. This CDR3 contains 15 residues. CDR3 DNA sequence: TGTGCCAGCAGTTCACTAGCGGGGAGAGCAGATACGCAGTATTTT. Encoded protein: CASSSLAGRADTQYF.

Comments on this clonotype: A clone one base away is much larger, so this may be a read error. CDR3 DNA: TGCAGCGTTGTTGTTGTGTACAATGAGCAGTACTTC. It is translated as CSVVVVYNEQYF. The J gene is TRBJ2-1, the V gene TRBV29-1; unclear D gene. The tail of the sequence fits TRBJ2-7 better, so the J call may be wrong. Germline-derived CDR1 and CDR2 are SQVTM and ANQGSEA. The CDR3 has 12 amino acids.

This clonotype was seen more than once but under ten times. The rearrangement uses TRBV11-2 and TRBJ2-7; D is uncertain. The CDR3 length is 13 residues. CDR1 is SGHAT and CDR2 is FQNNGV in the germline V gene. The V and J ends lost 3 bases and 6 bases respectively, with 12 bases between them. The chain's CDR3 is CASSFLLGPEQYF. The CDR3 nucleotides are TGTGCCAGCAGCTTCCTCCTAGGACCCGAGCAGTACTTC.

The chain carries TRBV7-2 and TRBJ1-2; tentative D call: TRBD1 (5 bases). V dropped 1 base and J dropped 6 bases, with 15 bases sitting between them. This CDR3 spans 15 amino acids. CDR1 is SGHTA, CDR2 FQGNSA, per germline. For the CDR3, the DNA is TGTGCCAGCAGCTTAGGGGTTGGGACTCGGAATGGCTACACCTTC. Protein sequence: CASSLGVGTRNGYTF. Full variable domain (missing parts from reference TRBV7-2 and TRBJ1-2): GAGVSQSPSNKVTEKGKDVELRCDPISGHTALYWYRQSLGQGLEFLIYFQGNSAPDKSGLPSDRFSAERTGGSVSTLTIQRTQQEDSAVYLCASSLGVGTRNGYTFGSGTRLTVV.

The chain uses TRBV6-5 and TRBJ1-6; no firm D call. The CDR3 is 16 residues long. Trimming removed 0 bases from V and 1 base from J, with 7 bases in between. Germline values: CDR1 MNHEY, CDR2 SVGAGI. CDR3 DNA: TGTGCCAGCAGTTACTCCTTCGGGTCCTATAATTCACCCCTCCACTTT. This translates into CASSYSFGSYNSPLHF.

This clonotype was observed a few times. CDR3 sequence reads: CASSPYTGGASPLHF. DNA for the CDR3: TGTGCCAGCAGCCCATATACAGGGGGGGCTTCACCCCTCCACTTT. This sequence joins TRBV6-5 and TRBJ1-6; 8 nucleotides match TRBD1. The CDR3 has 15 residues. The V segment lost 6 bases and the J segment 9 bases; nucleotides outside the gene matches: 10. Germline CDR1 reads MNHEY; CDR2 reads SVGAGI.

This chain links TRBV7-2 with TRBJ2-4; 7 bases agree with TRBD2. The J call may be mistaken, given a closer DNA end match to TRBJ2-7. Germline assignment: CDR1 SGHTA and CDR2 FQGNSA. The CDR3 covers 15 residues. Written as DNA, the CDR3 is TGTGCCAGCAGCTTAGGGGAGGGTTCTGGCTACGAGCAGTACTTC. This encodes CASSLGEGSGYEQYF.

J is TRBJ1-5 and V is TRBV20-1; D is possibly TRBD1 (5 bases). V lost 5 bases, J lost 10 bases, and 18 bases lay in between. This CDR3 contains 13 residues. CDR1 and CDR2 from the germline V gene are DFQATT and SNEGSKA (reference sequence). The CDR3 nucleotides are TGCAGTGCTCATACGGGGCCCCTACAACCCCAGCATTTT. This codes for CSAHTGPLQPQHF.